One and the same sample provided the 7 T cell receptor beta chains below, sequenced in a study of response to subunit inactivated influenza vaccine. TCRdb used MiXCR to reprocess the RT-PCR reads, holding one entry per CDR3 protein. The table includes about 540,000 distinct CDR3 sequences, under 25% detected once. This sample was also put to use in a study of T cells expressing NK-cell markers. Per that paper: The authors generated TCR beta cDNA through 5'RACE template switching with UMIs.

The sequenced sample was CD4+ T cells sorted from PBMCs, obtained approximately 12 days after vaccination. These receptors were taken from a middle-aged man who received an inactivated influenza vaccine.

This clonotype showed up just once. Because the CDR3's place on the DNA is in doubt, the DNA is left out and the CDR3 is given as listed by TCRdb. V usage is TRBV14 and J usage is TRBJ1-4; the table's D call, TRBD1, was not checked against the DNA. The CDR3 numbers 16 amino acids, ends counted. Germline CDR1 SGHDN, CDR2 FVKESK. CDR3 protein: CASSQTGRYTEKLFFF.

In DNA form, the CDR3 reads TGCAGCGTTGTTCCAGAGAGAGCCAAAAACATTCAGTACTTC. Translation gives CSVVPERAKNIQYF. This chain joins TRBV29-1 and TRBJ2-4, with unresolved D. CDR3 length: 14 amino acids. Germline V gives CDR1 SQVTM, CDR2 ANQGSEA. V was shortened by 4 bases and J by 0 bases, with 10 bases between the two germline ends.

The chain carries TRBV4-3 and TRBJ1-4; a weak D match, TRBD1 (6 bases). Trimming shortened V by 1 base and J by 7 bases, and 13 bases separated the two germline ends. This CDR3 comprises 15 residues. CDR1 is LGHNA and CDR2 is YSLEER in the germline V gene. The CDR3 spells CASSQVGTFSEKLFF. CDR3 nucleotide sequence: TGCGCCAGCAGCCAAGTCGGGACATTTAGTGAAAAACTGTTTTTT.

The chain uses TRBV5-1 and TRBJ2-7, with a weak D call TRBD1 (6 bases). V lost 4 bases and J lost 4, with 12 bases in between. Germline lookup yields CDR1 SGHRS and CDR2 YFSETQ. This CDR3 is built from 13 residues. DNA of the CDR3: TGCGCCAGCAGCCAGGTTAGGGGGTACGAGCAGTACTTC. It yields the protein CASSQVRGYEQYF.

This chain uses TRBV9 with TRBJ2-3, with 8 bases fitting TRBD1. Trimming took 3 bases from V and 8 from J; bases not matched to a gene: 8. The length of the CDR3 is 14 residues. Germline V gives CDR1 SGDLS, CDR2 YYNGEE. This CDR3 is CASSAGTGRVTQYF. CDR3 DNA sequence: TGTGCCAGCAGCGCAGGGACAGGCCGAGTTACGCAGTATTTT.

The J gene is TRBJ2-7, the V gene TRBV6-2 or TRBV6-3, with 8 bases identical to TRBD2. Trimming at V came to 1 base and at J to 3 bases, leaving 5 bases not matched to a gene. Germline CDR1 and CDR2: MNHEY and SVGEGT. The CDR3 has 15 residues. The CDR3 reads CASSYLRGGLYEQYF. DNA of the CDR3: TGTGCCAGCAGTTACTTACGGGGGGGCCTCTACGAGCAGTACTTC.

The CDR3 region is CASSDYSNQPQHF. CDR3 DNA: TGTGCCAGCAGTGATTATAGCAATCAGCCCCAGCATTTT. This chain joins TRBV2 and TRBJ1-5; D is undetermined. Germline V gives CDR1 SNHLY, CDR2 FYNNEI. The germline V and J ends were trimmed by 3 bases and 0 bases, with 3 bases remaining between them. The CDR3 sequence is 13 residues long.